The 20 T cell receptor beta chains given below trace back to one sample, sequenced in a study of blood T cell repertoires in COVID-19. Sequencing was performed with immunoSEQ multiplex PCR; in TCRdb, only in-frame clones are kept and a portion is missing. The sample has roughly 56,000 clones, over 75% seen once. Sequenced sample: peripheral blood. These receptors all stem from a man in his fifties with active COVID-19.

The chain carries TRBV9 and TRBJ1-1; D is uncertain. The V gene's germline CDR1 is SGDLS and CDR2 YYNGEE. Trimming shortened V by 3 bases and J by 0 bases, and 6 bases separated the two germline ends. CDR3 size: 13 residues. The CDR3 nucleotides read TGTGCCAGCAGCGCGTCCTTGAACACTGAAGCTTTCTTT. This gives the protein CASSASLNTEAFF.

This rearrangement joins TRBV10-3 to TRBJ1-1; 7 nucleotides agree with TRBD1. CDR3 length: 14 residues. Germline values: CDR1 ENHRY, CDR2 SYGVKD. Trimming at V came to 6 bases and at J to 5 bases, leaving 9 bases not matched to a gene. In nucleotides, the CDR3 is TGTGCCATCAGGGCCCAGGGGGAGGTAACTGAAGCTTTCTTT. It yields the protein CAIRAQGEVTEAFF.

J is TRBJ2-5 and V is TRBV10-3; 9 positions agree with TRBD2. From germline, CDR1 is ENHRY and CDR2 SYGVKD. The CDR3 extends over 14 amino acids. After removal of 6 bases from V and 5 bases from J, the junction contained 7 bases not matched to a gene. In nucleotides, the CDR3 is TGTGCCATCAGCCAGCGGGGGGCGTGGGAGACCCAGTACTTC. As protein: CAISQRGAWETQYF.

V usage is TRBV7-9 and J usage is TRBJ2-3; 8 nucleotides line up with TRBD1. CDR3 length: 16 amino acids. Unmatched junction bases numbered 9, after V lost 5 bases and J lost 2 bases. Germline CDR1 and CDR2: SEHNR and FQNEAQ (reference sequence). As DNA, the CDR3 is TGTGCCAGCAGCCGACCGCAGGGGGCGGACACAGATACGCAGTATTTT. This gives the protein CASSRPQGADTDTQYF.

This chain joins TRBV2 and TRBJ2-1, with 14 bases that match TRBD2. CDR1 is SNHLY and CDR2 is FYNNEI in the germline V gene. There are 12 residues in the CDR3. After removal of 7 bases from V and 13 bases from J, the junction contained 3 bases not matched to a gene. CDR3 loop: CASTGLAGDQFF. The CDR3 DNA follows: TGTGCCAGCACGGGACTAGCGGGAGATCAGTTCTTC.

This chain uses TRBV20-1 with TRBJ2-7, with D perhaps matching TRBD2 (5 bases). V lost 3 bases and J lost 7, with 13 bases in between. The CDR3 runs 12 residues. Germline lookup yields CDR1 DFQATT and CDR2 SNEGSKA (reference sequence). CDR3 DNA sequence: TGCAGTGCTAGTGCCTACTCGGGGGAGCAGTACTTC. It is translated as CSASAYSGEQYF.

The count of this clone is one. This sequence joins TRBV11-2 and TRBJ2-1; TRBD2 agrees at 9 bases. Germline CDR1 and CDR2: SGHAT and FQNNGV. Trimming took 4 bases from V and 8 from J; bases not matched to a gene: 12. The CDR3 sequence is 16 residues long. The CDR3 region has the DNA TGTGCCAGCAGCTCCCTTGGGGTAGCGGGAGTTGATGAGCAGTTCTTC. Translated: CASSSLGVAGVDEQFF.

The chain employs TRBV20-1 and TRBJ1-5; D is perhaps TRBD1 (6 bases). V dropped 3 bases and J dropped 11 bases, with 17 bases sitting between them. Germline V gives CDR1 DFQATT, CDR2 SNEGSKA (reference sequence). CDR3 length: 13 residues. The CDR3 DNA reads as TGCAGTGCTAGTACTACAGGGTTCCAGTCCCAGCATTTT. Amino acids: CSASTTGFQSQHF.

The V gene is TRBV7-2, the J gene TRBJ2-3, with D unclear. Per the germline V gene, CDR1 is SGHTA and CDR2 is FQGNSA. Trimming removed 5 bases from V and 1 base from J, with 10 bases in between. The CDR3 consists of 14 residues. CDR3: CASSPRRGTDTQYF. For the CDR3, the DNA is TGTGCCAGCAGCCCTCGCCGGGGCACAGATACGCAGTATTTT.

The J gene is TRBJ2-1, the V gene TRBV7-2; D might be TRBD2 (5 bases). The V and J ends lost 4 bases and 6 bases respectively, with 13 bases between them. The CDR3 is made up of 14 amino acids. Germline CDR1 reads SGHTA; CDR2 reads FQGNSA. CDR3 sequence (DNA): TGTGCCAGCAGCTGGGCGGGTACGGGCAATGAGCAGTTCTTC. Its protein is CASSWAGTGNEQFF.

This chain links TRBV12-3 or TRBV12-4 with TRBJ1-2, with D possibly matching TRBD1 (6 bases). Trimming left V 5 bases short and J 4 bases short, with 8 bases between. The CDR3 runs to 12 residues. The CDR3: CASSQQGYGYTF. CDR3 bases: TGTGCCAGCAGTCAACAGGGCTATGGCTACACCTTC.

The V call is TRBV18, the J call TRBJ1-5; 8 bases are shared with TRBD1. This CDR3 spans 16 amino acids. The germline gives CDR1 KGHSH, CDR2 LQKENI. Losses at the gene ends were 5 bases for V and 3 bases for J; bases not matched to a gene: 9. The CDR3 protein is CASSARPGGSNQPQHF. CDR3 in DNA: TGTGCCAGCTCAGCCCGTCCAGGGGGCTCCAATCAGCCCCAGCATTTT.

CDR3 DNA: TGCGCCAGCAGGGCGGGGGTCGATCTTTTCTCCTACGAGCAGTACTTC. This sequence encodes CASRAGVDLFSYEQYF. The chain carries TRBV5-1 and TRBJ2-7, with TRBD2 matching 7 bases. The CDR3 contains 16 residues. V shed 5 bases and J 0 bases; nucleotides not matched to a gene: 11. The germline V gene encodes CDR1 SGHRS and CDR2 YFSETQ.

This sequence joins TRBV14 and TRBJ2-1; 7 bases are shared with TRBD2. CDR1 is SGHDN and CDR2 is FVKESK in the germline V gene. The V segment lost 0 bases and the J segment 4 bases; nucleotides outside the gene matches: 6. The length of the CDR3 is 16 residues. The CDR3 region is CASSQDRGRAYNEQFF. The CDR3 DNA reads TGTGCCAGCAGCCAAGATCGGGGGAGGGCATACAATGAGCAGTTCTTC.

In its sample, this clone is medium-sized. V and J are TRBV5-6 and TRBJ1-2, with D unresolved. Trimming pared 5 bases from V and 8 bases from J, leaving 10 bases between. The germline V gene encodes CDR1 SGHDT and CDR2 YYEEEE. The CDR3 covers 11 residues. This chain's CDR3 is CASSEHAGYTF. For the CDR3, the DNA is TGTGCCAGCAGTGAGCATGCGGGCTACACCTTC.

The chain couples TRBV7-8 to TRBJ2-2; tentative D call: TRBD2 (8 bases). CDR3 length equals 19 residues. Germline-derived CDR1 and CDR2 are SGHVS and FQNEAQ. Trimming left V 5 bases short and J 8 bases short, with 30 bases between. The CDR3 reads CASSKGASGPGGGVGELFF. As DNA, the CDR3 is TGTGCCAGCAGCAAGGGGGCTAGCGGGCCGGGAGGAGGTGTGGGGGAGCTGTTTTTT.

CDR3 sequence (DNA): TGTGCCAGCAGCTTGGATGGGACAGGCGGCGGTAAACTGTTTTTT. This translates into CASSLDGTGGGKLFF. The chain employs TRBV5-4 and TRBJ1-4; 8 bases map to TRBD1. The CDR3 covers 15 residues. In germline, CDR1 is SGHNT, CDR2 YYREEE (reference sequence). Unmatched junction bases numbered 9, after V lost 0 bases and J lost 11 bases.

This chain uses TRBV27 with TRBJ2-6, with D tentatively TRBD2 (5 bases). Between the trimmed V and J ends, which lost 0 bases and 0 bases, there was a span of 12 bases. This CDR3 has 18 residues. CDR1 and CDR2 (germline): MNHEY, SMNVEV (reference sequence). The CDR3 region is CASSLSNGVPSGANVLTF. DNA of the CDR3: TGTGCCAGCAGTTTATCCAACGGGGTGCCCTCTGGGGCCAACGTCCTGACTTTC.

V gene TRBV16 combines with J gene TRBJ2-7; TRBD2 is a possible D gene (5 bases). There are 16 residues in the CDR3. CDR1 is KGHSY and CDR2 is FQNENV in the germline V gene. Trimming took 3 bases from V and 2 from J, leaving 17 bases between them. CDR3 DNA: TGTGCCAGCAGCCACGTGGTGAGAGGGAAAGCCTACGAGCAGTACTTC. It encodes CASSHVVRGKAYEQYF.

The CDR3 region is CASSLETATEAFF. CDR3 coding DNA: TGTGCCAGCAGCTTAGAGACAGCCACTGAAGCTTTCTTT. The chain couples TRBV7-8 to TRBJ1-1; tentative D call: TRBD1 (5 bases). Germline assignment: CDR1 SGHVS and CDR2 FQNEAQ. The CDR3 covers 13 residues. V dropped 1 base and J dropped 4 bases, with 7 bases sitting between them.